Below, 7 T cell receptor beta chains from the same sample are listed, as sequenced in a study of beta chain features in type 1 diabetes. Expressed TCRB transcripts were sequenced because the entire RNA isolate underwent reverse transcription. The assay was immunoSEQ multiplex PCR, and TCRdb's table has in-frame clones only and misses some. The sample shows hundreds of thousands of clones, 14% of them seen only once. The specimen sequenced was naive CD4+ T cells from blood. Receptors were obtained from a man in his thirties or forties in good health.

The chain uses TRBV30 and TRBJ2-2; TRBD1 might be the D (6 bases). V lost 0 bases to trimming and J lost 9 bases, with 11 bases between them. CDR1 is GTSNPN and CDR2 is SVGIG in the germline V gene (reference sequence). The length of the CDR3 is 13 residues. The CDR3 DNA reads as TGTGCCTGGAGTGTAGAGGGGGACCGGGAGCTGTTTTTT. Its translation: CAWSVEGDRELFF.

This clone was seen a handful of times. The rearrangement links TRBV5-4 to TRBJ2-3; 9 bases match TRBD2. The CDR3 is made up of 16 amino acids. The junction had 3 bases not matched to a gene; V was cut back by 0 bases and J by 1 base. CDR1 and CDR2 (germline): SGHNT, YYREEE (reference sequence). This CDR3 reads CASSLGIAGGTDTQYF. The CDR3 coding sequence is TGTGCCAGCAGCTTGGGGATAGCGGGGGGCACAGATACGCAGTATTTT.

V usage is TRBV5-6 and J usage is TRBJ2-7; 7 positions match TRBD1. The CDR3 covers 14 residues. CDR1 is SGHDT, CDR2 YYEEEE, per germline. Trimming took 1 base from V and 0 from J; bases not matched to a gene: 1. The CDR3 is CASSLRDSSYEQYF. The CDR3 DNA sequence: TGTGCCAGCAGCTTGAGGGACAGCTCCTACGAGCAGTACTTC.

This clone was counted at least ten times. This rearrangement joins TRBV21-1 to TRBJ2-7; TRBD2 was called by the table and not checked on the DNA. TRBV21-1 is assigned pseudogene status. The CDR3 loop spans 15 amino acids. DNA for the CDR3: TGTGCCAGCAGCAAAGCGATTAGCGGGAACTACGAGCAGTACGTC. This gives the protein CASSKAISGNYEQYV.

The chain links TRBV14 to TRBJ2-1; D not resolved. CDR1 is SGHDN and CDR2 is FVKESK in the germline V gene. V was pared by 1 base and J by 5 bases, with 6 bases between. The CDR3 covers 13 residues. This CDR3 reads CASSQVRDNEQFF. In DNA, the CDR3 is TGTGCCAGCAGCCAAGTCCGGGACAATGAGCAGTTCTTC.

The chain uses TRBV25-1 and TRBJ1-1; 8 bases are shared with TRBD1. Germline V gene data show CDR1 as MGHDK and CDR2 as SYGVNS. Trimming cost V 8 bases and J 6 bases; bases outside gene matches: 8. The CDR3 loop spans 13 amino acids. For the CDR3, the DNA is TGTGCCAGCGGATACCCAGGGGGCGCTGAAGCTTTCTTT. This encodes CASGYPGGAEAFF.

This clone was detected ten times or more. The CDR3 protein is CASSHGRMNTEAFF. CDR3 DNA: TGCGCCAGCAGTCATGGGCGGATGAACACTGAAGCTTTCTTT. The chain carries TRBV23-1 and TRBJ1-1; the D is unclear. TRBV23-1 is flagged as an ORF with uncertain function. The CDR3 length is 14 residues. V was clipped by 3 bases and J by 0 bases, with 8 bases between them.